This TCR beta chain stems from a study of T cell responses to AZD1222 COVID-19 vaccine. This clone was observed once. Germline values: CDR1 MRHNA, CDR2 SNTAGT. V was clipped by 1 base and J by 0 bases; unmatched bases: 11. This CDR3 contains 19 residues. TCRdb's copy holds only in-frame clones and misses some; the assay was immunoSEQ multiplex PCR. In the table there are about 150,000 clones, 80% to 95% of which are singletons. Sequences were derived from peripheral blood, sampled on day 0 of MenACWY control vaccination. The TCR originated in an adult in good health. This chain links TRBV6-4 with TRBJ1-1, with 10 bases fitting TRBD1. The CDR3 DNA is TGTGCCAGCAGTGACTACCCGGGACAGGGGCCGATTATGAACACTGAAGCTTTCTTT. Residues: CASSDYPGQGPIMNTEAFF.